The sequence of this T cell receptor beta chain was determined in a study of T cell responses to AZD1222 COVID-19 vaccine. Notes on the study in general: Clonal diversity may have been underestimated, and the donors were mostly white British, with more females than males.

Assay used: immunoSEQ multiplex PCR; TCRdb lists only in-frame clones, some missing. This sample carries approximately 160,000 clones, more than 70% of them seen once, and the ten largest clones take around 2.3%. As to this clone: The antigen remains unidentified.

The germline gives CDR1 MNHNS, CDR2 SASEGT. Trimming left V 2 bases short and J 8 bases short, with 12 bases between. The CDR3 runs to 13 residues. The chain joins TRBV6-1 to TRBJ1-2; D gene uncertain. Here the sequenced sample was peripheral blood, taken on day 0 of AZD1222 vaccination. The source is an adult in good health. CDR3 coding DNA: TGTGCCAGCAGTGAATCCGGATCGGCCGGCTACACCTTC. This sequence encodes CASSESGSAGYTF.